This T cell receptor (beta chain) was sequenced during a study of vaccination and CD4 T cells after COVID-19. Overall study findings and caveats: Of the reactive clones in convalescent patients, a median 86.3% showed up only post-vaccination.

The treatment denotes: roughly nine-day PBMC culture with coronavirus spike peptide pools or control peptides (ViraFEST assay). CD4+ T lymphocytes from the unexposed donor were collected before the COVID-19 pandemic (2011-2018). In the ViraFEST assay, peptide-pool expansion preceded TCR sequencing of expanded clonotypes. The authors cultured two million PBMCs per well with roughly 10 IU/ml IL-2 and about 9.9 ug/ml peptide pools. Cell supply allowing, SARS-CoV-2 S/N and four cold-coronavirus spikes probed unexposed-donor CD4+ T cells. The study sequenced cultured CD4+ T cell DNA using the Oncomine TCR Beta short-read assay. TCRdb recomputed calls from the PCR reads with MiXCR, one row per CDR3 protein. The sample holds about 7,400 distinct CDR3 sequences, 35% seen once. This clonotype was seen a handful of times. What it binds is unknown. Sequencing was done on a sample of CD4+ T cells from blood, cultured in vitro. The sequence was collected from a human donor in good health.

Here the CDR3 reads CSARQGRAEAFF. The DNA for the CDR3 is TGCAGTGCTAGGCAGGGTCGGGCTGAAGCTTTCTTT. This rearrangement joins TRBV20-1 to TRBJ1-1; D might be TRBD1 (5 bases). The germline V gene has CDR1 DFQATT and CDR2 SNEGSKA (reference sequence). The CDR3 runs to 12 residues. With 3 bases removed from V and 6 bases from J, the gap between germline ends came to 11 bases.